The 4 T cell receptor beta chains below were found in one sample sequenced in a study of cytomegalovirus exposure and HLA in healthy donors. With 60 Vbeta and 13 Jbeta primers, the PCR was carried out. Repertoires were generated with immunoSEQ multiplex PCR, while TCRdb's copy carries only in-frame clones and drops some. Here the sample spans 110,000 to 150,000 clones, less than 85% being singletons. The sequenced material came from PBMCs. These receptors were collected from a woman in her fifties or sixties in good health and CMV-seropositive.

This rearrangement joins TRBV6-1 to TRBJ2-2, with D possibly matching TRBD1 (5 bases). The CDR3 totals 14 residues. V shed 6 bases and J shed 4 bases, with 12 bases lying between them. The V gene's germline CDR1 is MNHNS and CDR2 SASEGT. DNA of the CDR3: TGTGCCAGCAGCCTCCGCCAGGGCACCGGGGAGCTGTTTTTT. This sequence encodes CASSLRQGTGELFF.

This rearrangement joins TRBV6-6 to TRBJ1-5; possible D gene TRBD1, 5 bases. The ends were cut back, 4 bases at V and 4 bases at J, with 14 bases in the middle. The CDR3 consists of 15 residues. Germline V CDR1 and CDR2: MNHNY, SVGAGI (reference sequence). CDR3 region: CASSFWGEGNQPQHF. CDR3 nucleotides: TGTGCCAGCAGTTTCTGGGGGGAGGGGAATCAGCCCCAGCATTTT.

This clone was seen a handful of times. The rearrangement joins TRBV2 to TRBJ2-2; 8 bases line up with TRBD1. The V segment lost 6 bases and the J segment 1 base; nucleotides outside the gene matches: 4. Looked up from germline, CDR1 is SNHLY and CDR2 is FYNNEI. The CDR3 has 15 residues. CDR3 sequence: CASSLTGVNTGELFF. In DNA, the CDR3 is TGTGCCAGCAGCCTGACAGGGGTGAACACCGGGGAGCTGTTTTTT.

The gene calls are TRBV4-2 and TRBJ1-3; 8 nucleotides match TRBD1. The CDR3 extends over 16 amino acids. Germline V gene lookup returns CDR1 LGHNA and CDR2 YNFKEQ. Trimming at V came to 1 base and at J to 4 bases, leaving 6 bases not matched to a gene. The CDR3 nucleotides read TGTGCCAGCAGCCAAGTTTCCAGGGGGCAAGGAAACACCATATATTTT. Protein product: CASSQVSRGQGNTIYF.